This is a list of T cell receptor beta chains from one sample in a study of cytomegalovirus exposure and HLA in healthy donors. The method was immunoSEQ multiplex PCR; TCRdb's version includes in-frame clones alone and lacks a portion of them. The sample has some 310,000 clones, approximately 91% seen once; the top ten hold over 0.9%. The source material was PBMCs. These receptors originate from a man aged 25 to 40 in good health and CMV-seronegative. Each CDR3 is given with its conserved first and last residue. Each record gives: D gene, V gene, clone size, J gene, CDR3 protein, CDR3 DNA. D genes are given only for firm matches. Part of the rows lack a size; the others show once, few, many or a class for expanded clones.

d_call: NA; v_call: TRBV10-3; clone_size: NA; j_call: TRBJ2-3; cdr3_aa: CAAAGSTDTQYF; cdr3_nt: TGTGCCGCCGCGGGGAGCACAGATACGCAGTATTTT
d_call: TRBD1; v_call: TRBV7-9; clone_size: NA; j_call: TRBJ2-5; cdr3_aa: CASSSLTGGGETQYF; cdr3_nt: TGTGCCAGCAGCTCGCTGACAGGGGGCGGGGAGACCCAGTACTTC
d_call: NA; v_call: TRBV6-5; clone_size: NA; j_call: TRBJ1-1; cdr3_aa: CASSTIQGNTEAFF; cdr3_nt: TGTGCCAGCAGTACCATCCAGGGGAACACTGAAGCTTTCTTT
d_call: TRBD1; v_call: TRBV7-2; clone_size: NA; j_call: TRBJ1-3; cdr3_aa: CASSLGQGGNTIYF; cdr3_nt: TGTGCCAGCAGCTTGGGACAGGGGGGAAACACCATATATTTT
d_call: TRBD2; v_call: TRBV18; clone_size: NA; j_call: TRBJ2-1; cdr3_aa: CASSPQRGDNNEQFF; cdr3_nt: TGTGCCAGCTCACCGCAGCGGGGGGACAACAATGAGCAGTTCTTC
d_call: TRBD1; v_call: TRBV6-6; clone_size: NA; j_call: TRBJ2-6; cdr3_aa: CASSRQGTGANVLTF; cdr3_nt: TGTGCCAGCAGCCGACAGGGGACTGGGGCCAACGTCCTGACTTTC
d_call: TRBD2; v_call: TRBV6-6; clone_size: NA; j_call: TRBJ2-7; cdr3_aa: CASSYRSGTTHYEQYF; cdr3_nt: TGTGCCAGCAGTTATCGAAGCGGGACTACTCACTACGAGCAGTACTTC
d_call: TRBD1; v_call: TRBV7-9; clone_size: NA; j_call: TRBJ2-7; cdr3_aa: CASSPRTGDYEQYF; cdr3_nt: TGTGCCAGCAGCCCGAGGACAGGGGACTACGAGCAGTACTTC
d_call: NA; v_call: TRBV6-1; clone_size: NA; j_call: TRBJ1-5; cdr3_aa: CASRLTYNQPQHF; cdr3_nt: TGTGCCAGCAGGTTGACTTACAATCAGCCCCAGCATTTT
d_call: NA; v_call: TRBV27; clone_size: NA; j_call: TRBJ2-7; cdr3_aa: CASSPLGHLSSYEQYF; cdr3_nt: TGTGCCAGCAGTCCCTTAGGACACCTATCCTCCTACGAGCAGTACTTC
d_call: NA; v_call: TRBV4-1; clone_size: NA; j_call: TRBJ2-5; cdr3_aa: CASSLSPTDSLTTQYF; cdr3_nt: TGCGCCAGCAGTCTCTCCCCGACGGACAGTTTAACGACCCAGTACTTC
d_call: TRBD2; v_call: TRBV7-2; clone_size: NA; j_call: TRBJ2-3; cdr3_aa: CASSPTWTSVADTQYF; cdr3_nt: TGTGCCAGCAGTCCAACATGGACTAGCGTCGCAGATACGCAGTATTTT
d_call: TRBD2; v_call: TRBV12-5; clone_size: NA; j_call: TRBJ2-1; cdr3_aa: CASGLAGLAGSYSYNEQFF; cdr3_nt: TGTGCTAGTGGTTTGGCGGGACTAGCGGGGTCCTACTCCTACAATGAGCAGTTCTTC
d_call: TRBD1; v_call: TRBV2; clone_size: NA; j_call: TRBJ2-3; cdr3_aa: CASSRDSGFYTQYF; cdr3_nt: TGTGCCAGCAGCCGGGACAGTGGTTTTTATACGCAGTATTTT
d_call: TRBD2; v_call: TRBV2; clone_size: NA; j_call: TRBJ2-5; cdr3_aa: CASSEGVLAGGIQETQYF; cdr3_nt: TGTGCCAGCAGTGAAGGAGTACTAGCGGGGGGGATACAAGAGACCCAGTACTTC
d_call: NA; v_call: TRBV7-2; clone_size: few; j_call: TRBJ2-7; cdr3_aa: CASSFDGGKYEQYF; cdr3_nt: TGTGCCAGCAGCTTTGACGGGGGAAAATACGAGCAGTACTTC